The 13 T cell receptor beta chains presented below share a single source sample, sequenced in a study of shared clonotypes between healthy human individuals (dated by TCRdb to 2019 to 2021). The method was the immunoSEQ multiplex PCR assay. Imported from immuneACCESS, the table was reduced by TCRdb to in-frame sequences with V and J called. These copies leave out some clones; in studies compared against another copy, an unresolved V gene accounts for under half, and the cause of the remainder is not known. The sample contains hundreds of thousands of clones, around 72% of them found a single time. The ten largest clones take up 1.8% of the sample. The sequenced sample consisted of memory CD4+ T cells sorted from blood. Per the publication, the cell subset or site label means: CD45RA-negative fraction. These receptors all come from a woman in her 30s in good health.

V is TRBV5-1 and J is TRBJ2-3; TRBD1 matches at 9 bases. Unmatched junction bases numbered 5, after V lost 4 bases and J lost 2 bases. Germline assignment: CDR1 SGHRS and CDR2 YFSETQ. This CDR3 region has 15 residues. The CDR3 reads CASSPGQGVTDTQYF. The CDR3 bases are TGCGCCAGCAGCCCGGGACAGGGAGTCACAGATACGCAGTATTTT.

The chain has TRBV5-4 and TRBJ2-7, with a possible D match to TRBD1 (6 bases). CDR1 and CDR2 from the germline V gene are SGHNT and YYREEE (reference sequence). V was cut by 4 bases and J by 0 bases, with 14 bases left in between. CDR3 size: 15 residues. CDR3 region: CASSRTGQRSYEQYF. DNA for the CDR3: TGTGCCAGCAGCCGTACCGGACAGCGCTCCTACGAGCAGTACTTC. The full variable domain, completed using reference TRBV5-4 and TRBJ2-7, is ETGVTQSPTHLIKTRGQQVTLRCSSQSGHNTVSWYQQALGQGPQFIFQYYREEENGRGNFPPRFSGLQFPNYSSELNVNALELDDSALYLCASSRTGQRSYEQYFGPGTRLTVT.

The V call is TRBV10-2, the J call TRBJ2-3; the match to TRBD2 covers 11 bases. V was pared by 2 bases and J by 5 bases, with 6 bases of the junction left unmatched. The CDR3 is 16 residues long. The germline gives CDR1 WSHSY, CDR2 SAAADI. CDR3 amino acids: CASSEDTGLAVDTQYF. The CDR3 DNA reads TGCGCCAGCAGTGAGGACACGGGACTAGCGGTAGATACGCAGTATTTT.

This clone was picked up a small number of times. This sample also contains other DNA sequences that code for the same CDR3. CDR3 region: CASSLGDRDVNEQFF. In DNA, the CDR3 is TGCGCCAGCAGCTTGGGGGACAGGGATGTTAATGAGCAGTTCTTC. The chain joins TRBV5-1 to TRBJ2-1, with TRBD1 matching 9 bases. V lost 0 bases to trimming and J lost 7 bases; unmatched junction nucleotides: 5. The CDR3 totals 15 residues. Germline CDR1 reads SGHRS; CDR2 reads YFSETQ.

This chain links TRBV16 with TRBJ2-7; 7 nucleotides align to TRBD2. The V segment lost 1 base and the J segment 1 base; nucleotides outside the gene matches: 7. CDR1 and CDR2 (germline): KGHSY, FQNENV. The length of the CDR3 is 16 residues. CDR3 DNA sequence: TGTGCCAGCAGCCAATGGTCTAGCGGCCATTCCTACGAGCAGTACTTC. Its protein product is CASSQWSSGHSYEQYF.

The rearrangement uses TRBV4-1 and TRBJ2-5; 11 bases are shared with TRBD2. With 0 bases clipped from V and 5 bases from J, the junction kept 11 bases outside the gene matches. Germline V gene data show CDR1 as MGHRA and CDR2 as YSYEKL. The CDR3 runs to 18 residues. As DNA, the CDR3 is TGCGCCAGCAGCCAAGATAGGGCTAGCGGGGGGCCTGGCGAGACCCAGTACTTC. This encodes CASSQDRASGGPGETQYF.

Notes on this clone: Within the sample, other DNA sequences also encode this same CDR3. The chain recombines TRBV19 with TRBJ2-7; 9 bases map to TRBD1. This CDR3 region has 13 residues. From germline, CDR1 is LNHDA and CDR2 SQIVND (reference sequence). V shed 4 bases and J 4 bases; nucleotides not matched to a gene: 2. This CDR3 is CASSKGQGYEQYF. CDR3 nucleotide sequence: TGTGCCAGTAGTAAAGGACAGGGGTACGAGCAGTACTTC.

As for this clone: The sample has other DNA sequences that encode this CDR3 too. The V call is TRBV18, the J call TRBJ1-5; D is ambiguous. Trimming took off 4 bases at V and 1 base at J, with 5 bases between the two ends. Germline CDR1 KGHSH, CDR2 LQKENI. The length of the CDR3 is 13 residues. CDR3 region: CASSLDSNQPQHF. The CDR3, as DNA: TGTGCCAGCTCACTCGACAGCAATCAGCCCCAGCATTTT.

This clone appeared a single time. This specimen includes other DNA sequences encoding the same CDR3. The chain links TRBV7-6 to TRBJ2-1; 10 positions agree with TRBD2. This CDR3 contains 14 residues. With V trimmed by 4 bases and J by 4 bases, 1 base remained unmatched. The germline V gene has CDR1 SGHVS and CDR2 FNYEAQ. As DNA, the CDR3 is TGTGCCAGCAGCTCTAGCGGGGGTTACAATGAGCAGTTCTTC. It yields the protein CASSSSGGYNEQFF.

This clone has more than one count but fewer than ten. The rearrangement uses TRBV6-6 and TRBJ2-5, with 14 nucleotides matching TRBD2. The V segment lost 6 bases and the J segment 5 bases; nucleotides outside the gene matches: 2. Germline V gene sequence: CDR1 MNHNY, CDR2 SVGAGI (reference sequence). This CDR3 has 14 residues. This CDR3 is CASRTSGRDETQYF. The CDR3 coding sequence is TGTGCCAGCAGGACTAGCGGGAGGGACGAGACCCAGTACTTC.

The chain combines TRBV11-2 with TRBJ1-2; D might be TRBD1 (6 bases). CDR1 is SGHAT, CDR2 FQNNGV, per germline. With 0 bases removed from V and 4 bases from J, the gap between germline ends came to 15 bases. This CDR3 spans 16 amino acids. The CDR3 here is CASSLDLGGRGYGYTF. In DNA form, the CDR3 reads TGTGCCAGCAGCTTAGATCTCGGGGGGCGCGGCTATGGCTACACCTTC.

The chain combines TRBV2 with TRBJ1-2; D perhaps matches TRBD1 (5 bases). CDR1 and CDR2 from the germline V gene are SNHLY and FYNNEI. The CDR3 is 15 residues long. V lost 5 bases to trimming and J lost 4 bases, with 17 bases between them. CDR3 coding DNA: TGTGCCAGCAGTCGGCGAGCCCAGGGCTTCTATGGCTACACCTTC. Translated, it gives CASSRRAQGFYGYTF.

This clone was seen more than once but under ten times. V is TRBV28 and J is TRBJ1-2, with a tentative D call TRBD1 (5 bases). Deletions cut 7 bases from V and 7 bases from J, with 16 bases between. Germline V lookup: CDR1 MDHEN, CDR2 SYDVKM. The length of the CDR3 is 13 residues. CDR3 bases: TGTGCCAGCATACGGCAGGGTCGGCCTGGCTACACCTTC. This sequence encodes CASIRQGRPGYTF.